This T cell receptor (beta chain) was recovered during a study of CXCR3-negative and CXCR3-positive naive CD8 T cells. Looking at the study overall: Cumulative TRB read yield was 130 million to 150 million, averaging about 1.5 +/- 0.3 million per library. Study observations and caveats: For CXCR3-positive naive cells, TRB CDR3s were more hydrophobic than those of CXCR3-negative naive cells. High diversity, comparable across both naive subsets, contrasted with much lower diversity in memory CD8+ cells.

TRB cDNA libraries were made by UMI-labeled 5' RACE. TCRdb reprocessed the 5' RACE reads and stores each CDR3 protein as one record, lacking DNA. The sample has tens of thousands of distinct CDR3 sequences; the top ten hold 0.5% to 0.6%. The sorting of each CD8+ T cell subset was done in triplicate, at more than 250,000 cells each. Naive cells were sorted as CD45RO-, CCR7+, CD27+ and CD95-. To note about this clonotype: Antigen specificity is unknown.

The origin of this receptor is a human donor in good health. Some clones in this sample may be carry-over from other donors' samples. The specimen was naive CXCR3+ CD8+ T cells from blood. The subset: CD45RO-CCR7+CD27+CD95- naive CD8+ T cells expressing CXCR3 (TNR3+).

The CDR3 region is CASSGTSSNQPQHF. V and J are TRBV23-1 and TRBJ1-5. TRBV23-1 is given ORF status, its function remaining uncertain. There are 14 residues in the CDR3.